This section outlines one T cell receptor (beta chain) sequence together with its context. Its antigen remains unknown. Healthy donors of bone marrow made up the group. The CDR3 contains 14 residues. V dropped 2 bases and J dropped 8 bases, with 15 bases sitting between them. CDR1 and CDR2 from the germline V gene are GTSNPN and SVGIG (reference sequence). Amplification used 60 Vbeta primers and 13 Jbeta primers. Produced via immunoSEQ multiplex PCR; TCRdb's table is partial and in-frame only. Of about 80,000 clones in the sample, approximately 62% were seen once. This record comes from a study of cytomegalovirus exposure and HLA in healthy donors. Background on the study: An early data release held around 80 million unique TCRs from HLA-typed donors.

General study findings and limits: Donor immune exposure was known only as CMV serostatus. Donors were assumed by presence/absence analyses to have roughly uniform sequencing depth.

The sequence was obtained from a male donor in good health and CMV-seropositive. Material: PBMCs. The chain uses TRBV30 and TRBJ1-4; D is possibly TRBD1 (5 bases). The chain's CDR3 is CAWSQGVPVEKLFF. The CDR3, as DNA: TGTGCCTGGAGTCAGGGTGTTCCTGTCGAAAAACTGTTTTTT.